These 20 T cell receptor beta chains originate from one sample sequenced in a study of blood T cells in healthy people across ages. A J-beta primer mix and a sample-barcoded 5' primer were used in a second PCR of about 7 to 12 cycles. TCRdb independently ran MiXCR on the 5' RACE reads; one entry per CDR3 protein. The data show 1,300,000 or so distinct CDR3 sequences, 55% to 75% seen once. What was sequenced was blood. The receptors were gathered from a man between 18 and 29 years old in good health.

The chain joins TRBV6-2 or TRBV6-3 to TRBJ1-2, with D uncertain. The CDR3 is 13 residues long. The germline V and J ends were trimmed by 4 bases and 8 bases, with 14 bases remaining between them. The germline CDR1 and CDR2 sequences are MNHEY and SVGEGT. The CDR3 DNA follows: TGTGCCAGCAGTTTGACGTTGGATGGCGGCTACACCTTC. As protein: CASSLTLDGGYTF.

The DNA for the CDR3 is TGTGCCAGCACCCTACGGACTAGCGGTAGCGTCGGGGAGCTGTTTTTT. Its protein is CASTLRTSGSVGELFF. This rearrangement joins TRBV11-1 to TRBJ2-2, with 10 nucleotides matching TRBD2. The CDR3 runs to 16 residues. From germline, CDR1 is SGHAT and CDR2 FQDESV (reference sequence). The ends lost 7 bases at V and 7 bases at J; junction bases unmatched: 12.

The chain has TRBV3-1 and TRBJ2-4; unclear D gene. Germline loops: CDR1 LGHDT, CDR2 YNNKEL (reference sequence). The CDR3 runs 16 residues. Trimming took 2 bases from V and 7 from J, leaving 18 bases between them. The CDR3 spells CASSQYPSPPKNIQYF. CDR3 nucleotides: TGTGCCAGCAGCCAATATCCGAGCCCGCCGAAGAACATTCAGTACTTC. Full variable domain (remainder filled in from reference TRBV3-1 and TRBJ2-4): DTAVSQTPKYLVTQMGNDKSIKCEQNLGHDTMYWYKQDSKKFLKIMFSYNNKELIINETVPNRFSPKSPDKAHLNLHINSLELGDSAVYFCASSQYPSPPKNIQYFGAGTRLSVL.

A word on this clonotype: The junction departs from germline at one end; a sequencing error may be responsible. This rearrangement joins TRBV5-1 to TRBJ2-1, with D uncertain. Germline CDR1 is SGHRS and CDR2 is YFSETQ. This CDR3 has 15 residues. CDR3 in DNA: TGCGCCAGCGGCTTCCGGTCTCGGCTCCACAATGAGCAGTTCTTC. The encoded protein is CASGFRSRLHNEQFF.

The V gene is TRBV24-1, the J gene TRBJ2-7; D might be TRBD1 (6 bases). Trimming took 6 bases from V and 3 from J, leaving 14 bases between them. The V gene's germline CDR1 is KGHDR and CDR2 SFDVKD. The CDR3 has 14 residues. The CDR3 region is CATSTGTNNYEQYF. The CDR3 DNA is TGTGCCACCAGTACCGGGACAAACAACTACGAGCAGTACTTC.

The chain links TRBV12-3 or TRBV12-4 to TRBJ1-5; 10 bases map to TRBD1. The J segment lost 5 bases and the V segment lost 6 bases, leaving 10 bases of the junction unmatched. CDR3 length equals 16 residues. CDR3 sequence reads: CASSHRAGTGDQPQHF. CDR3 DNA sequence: TGTGCCAGCAGCCACAGGGCCGGGACAGGGGATCAGCCCCAGCATTTT.

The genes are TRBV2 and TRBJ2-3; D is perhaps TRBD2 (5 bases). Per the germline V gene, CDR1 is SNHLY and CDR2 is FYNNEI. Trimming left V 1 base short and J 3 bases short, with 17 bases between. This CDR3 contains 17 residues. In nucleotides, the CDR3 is TGTGCCAGCAGTGAAGATCTCCGAGCGGCGGGTACAGATACGCAGTATTTT. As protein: CASSEDLRAAGTDTQYF.

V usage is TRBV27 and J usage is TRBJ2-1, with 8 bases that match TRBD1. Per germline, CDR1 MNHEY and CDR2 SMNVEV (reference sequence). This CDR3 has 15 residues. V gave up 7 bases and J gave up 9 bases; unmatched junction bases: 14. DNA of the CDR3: TGTGCCAGCAACACCGCGGGACAGGTGAGTGGTGAGCAGTTCTTC. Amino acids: CASNTAGQVSGEQFF.

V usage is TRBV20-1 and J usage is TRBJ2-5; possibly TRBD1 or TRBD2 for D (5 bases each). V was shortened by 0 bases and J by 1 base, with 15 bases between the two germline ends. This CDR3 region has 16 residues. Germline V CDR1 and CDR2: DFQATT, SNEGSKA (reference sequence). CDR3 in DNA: TGCAGTGCTAGAGATCCCGCCGGGACGGCCCAAGAGACCCAGTACTTC. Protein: CSARDPAGTAQETQYF.

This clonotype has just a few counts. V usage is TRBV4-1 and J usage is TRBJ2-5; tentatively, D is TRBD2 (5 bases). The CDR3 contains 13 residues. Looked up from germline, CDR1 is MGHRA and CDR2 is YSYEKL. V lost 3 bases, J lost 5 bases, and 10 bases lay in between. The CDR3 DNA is TGCGCCAGCAGCCACCCCAGAGGGGAGACCCAGTACTTC. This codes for CASSHPRGETQYF.

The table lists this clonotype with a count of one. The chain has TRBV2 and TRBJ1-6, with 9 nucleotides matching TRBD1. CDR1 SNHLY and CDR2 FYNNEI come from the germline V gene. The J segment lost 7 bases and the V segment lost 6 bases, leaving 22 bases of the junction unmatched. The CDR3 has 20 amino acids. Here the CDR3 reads CASRNRRQGESLIHNSPLHF. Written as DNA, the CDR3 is TGTGCCAGCAGGAACAGGAGACAGGGGGAGTCCCTGATACACAATTCACCCCTCCACTTT. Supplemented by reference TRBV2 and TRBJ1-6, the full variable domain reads EPEVTQTPSHQVTQMGQEVILRCVPISNHLYFYWYRQILGQKVEFLVSFYNNEISEKSEIFDDQFSVERPDGSNFTLKIRSTKLEDSAMYFCASRNRRQGESLIHNSPLHFGNGTRLTVT.

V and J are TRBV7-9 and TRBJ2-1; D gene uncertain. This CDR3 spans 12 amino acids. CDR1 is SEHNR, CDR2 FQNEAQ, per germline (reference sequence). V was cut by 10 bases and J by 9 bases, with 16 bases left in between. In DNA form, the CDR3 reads TGTGCCATGACCCTTGGTGCCGGTGAGCAGTTCTTC. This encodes CAMTLGAGEQFF.

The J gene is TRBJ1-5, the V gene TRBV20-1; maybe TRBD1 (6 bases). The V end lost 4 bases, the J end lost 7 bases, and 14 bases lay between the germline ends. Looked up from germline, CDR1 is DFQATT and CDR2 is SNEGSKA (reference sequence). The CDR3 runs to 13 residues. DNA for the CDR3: TGCAGTGCTAAGGGGGGTGCGGGCCAGCCCCAGCATTTT. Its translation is CSAKGGAGQPQHF.

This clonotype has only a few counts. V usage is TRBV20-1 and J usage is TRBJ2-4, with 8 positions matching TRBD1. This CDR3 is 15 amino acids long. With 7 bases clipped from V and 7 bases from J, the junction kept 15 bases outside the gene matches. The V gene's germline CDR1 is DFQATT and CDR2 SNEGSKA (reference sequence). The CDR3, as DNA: TGCAGTGGGTACCCGGACAGGGAATCGTTGAACATTCAGTACTTC. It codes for CSGYPDRESLNIQYF.

The CDR3 here is CASSYSLASERKTSSYEQYF. The CDR3 region has the DNA TGTGCCAGCAGTTACTCGCTCGCATCGGAGCGGAAGACTAGCTCCTACGAGCAGTACTTC. This chain uses TRBV6-2 or TRBV6-3 with TRBJ2-7, with D perhaps matching TRBD2 (6 bases). Per germline, CDR1 MNHEY and CDR2 SVGEGT. The CDR3 is 20 residues long. V shed 0 bases and J shed 0 bases, with 24 bases lying between them.

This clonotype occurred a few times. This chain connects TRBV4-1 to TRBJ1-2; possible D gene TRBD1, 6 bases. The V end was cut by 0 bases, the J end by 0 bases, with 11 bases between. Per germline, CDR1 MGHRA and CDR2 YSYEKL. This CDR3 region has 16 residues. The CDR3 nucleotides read TGCGCCAGCAGCCAAGATTTGGACAGCCCTAACTATGGCTACACCTTC. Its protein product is CASSQDLDSPNYGYTF.

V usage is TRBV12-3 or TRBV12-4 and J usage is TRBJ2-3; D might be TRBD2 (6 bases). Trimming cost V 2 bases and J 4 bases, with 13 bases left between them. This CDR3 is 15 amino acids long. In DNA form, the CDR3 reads TGTGCCAGCAGTTTATTAGCTAGCGCTGCAGATACGCAGTATTTT. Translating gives CASSLLASAADTQYF.

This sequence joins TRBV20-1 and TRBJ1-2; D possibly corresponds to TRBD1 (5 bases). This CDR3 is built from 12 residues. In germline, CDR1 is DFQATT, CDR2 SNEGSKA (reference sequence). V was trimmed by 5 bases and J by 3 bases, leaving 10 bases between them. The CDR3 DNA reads TGCAGTGCTCCCGACAGTGACTATGGCTACACCTTC. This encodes CSAPDSDYGYTF.

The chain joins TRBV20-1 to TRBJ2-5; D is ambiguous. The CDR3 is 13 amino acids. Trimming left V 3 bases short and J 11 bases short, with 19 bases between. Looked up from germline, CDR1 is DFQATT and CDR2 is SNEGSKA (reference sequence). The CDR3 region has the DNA TGCAGTGCTAGGCAAAAAATCACGCCTGAGCAGTACTTC. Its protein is CSARQKITPEQYF.

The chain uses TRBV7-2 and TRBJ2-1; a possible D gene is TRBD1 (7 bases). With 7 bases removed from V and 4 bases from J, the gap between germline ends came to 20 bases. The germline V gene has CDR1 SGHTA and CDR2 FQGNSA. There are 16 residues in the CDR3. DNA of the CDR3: TGTGCCAGCACGTCGGACAGGAACCGGGGGTACAATGAGCAGTTCTTC. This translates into CASTSDRNRGYNEQFF.